A single sample gave rise to the 27 T cell receptor beta chains below, sequenced in a study of a mutant IDH1 vaccine in newly diagnosed glioma. Data came from immunoSEQ multiplex PCR; TCRdb stores just in-frame clones and leaves some out. The sample holds 39,000 or so clones, about four fifths seen once. The antigens of these receptors remain unknown. The time point here: week 5, during vaccination. Doses of 300 ug of mutant IDH1 20-mer peptide were given with topical imiquimod. The source was PBMCs, collected from a glioma patient whose treatment included an IDH1 peptide vaccine. The receptors derive from a man between 40 and 49 years old with glioma.

V gene TRBV27 combines with J gene TRBJ1-5; no clear D gene. The CDR3 sequence is 12 residues long. The germline CDR1 and CDR2 sequences are MNHEY and SMNVEV (reference sequence). V lost 4 bases, J lost 5 bases, and 6 bases lay in between. Written as DNA, the CDR3 is TGTGCCAGCAGTTATACGGATCAGCCCCAGCATTTT. As protein: CASSYTDQPQHF.

This clone was seen a handful of times. The chain recombines TRBV6-1 with TRBJ1-5, with D maybe TRBD1 (6 bases). Trimming shortened V by 5 bases and J by 0 bases, and 11 bases separated the two germline ends. This CDR3 has 15 amino acids. Per the germline V gene, CDR1 is MNHNS and CDR2 is SASEGT. The CDR3 loop is CASSPGTLSNQPQHF. The CDR3 bases are TGTGCCAGCAGTCCCGGGACACTTAGCAATCAGCCCCAGCATTTT.

This rearrangement joins TRBV2 to TRBJ1-4; 9 nucleotides align to TRBD1. Germline CDR1 is SNHLY and CDR2 is FYNNEI. CDR3 length: 15 residues. Trimming at V came to 3 bases and at J to 8 bases, leaving 7 bases not matched to a gene. The CDR3 loop is CASSERTGEIEKLFF. For the CDR3, the DNA is TGTGCCAGCAGTGAGAGGACAGGGGAGATCGAAAAACTGTTTTTT.

Only a few counts were recorded for this clone. The same CDR3 also results from other DNA sequences found in this sample. The chain carries TRBV2 and TRBJ1-2; TRBD1 might be the D (6 bases). Germline-derived CDR1 and CDR2 are SNHLY and FYNNEI. The V end lost 6 bases, the J end lost 6 bases, and 11 bases lay between the germline ends. This CDR3 contains 12 residues. The DNA of the CDR3 is TGTGCCAGCAGCCCACAGGGTGATGGCTACACCTTC. Its translation: CASSPQGDGYTF.

The chain employs TRBV27 and TRBJ1-2; TRBD1 matches 9 bases. The CDR3 has 16 amino acids. Germline V gene lookup returns CDR1 MNHEY and CDR2 SMNVEV (reference sequence). V gave up 0 bases and J gave up 8 bases; unmatched junction bases: 10. The CDR3 protein is CASSLSALQGAGGYTF. CDR3 in DNA: TGTGCCAGCAGTTTATCGGCCCTACAGGGGGCGGGAGGCTACACCTTC.

The genes are TRBV4-1 and TRBJ1-1, with a weak D call TRBD1 (6 bases). V gave up 3 bases and J gave up 1 base, with 12 bases separating them. This CDR3 contains 15 residues. Germline lookup yields CDR1 MGHRA and CDR2 YSYEKL. The CDR3: CASSHVTGRNTEAFF. Here the CDR3 DNA reads TGCGCCAGCAGCCACGTGACAGGCAGGAACACTGAAGCTTTCTTT.

This rearrangement joins TRBV14 to TRBJ1-1; D call uncertain. Trimming took off 4 bases at V and 11 bases at J, with 17 bases between the two ends. The germline V gene encodes CDR1 SGHDN and CDR2 FVKESK. The CDR3 has 13 residues. The CDR3 loop reads CASSPLVPGEAFF. In DNA form, the CDR3 reads TGTGCCAGCAGCCCATTGGTCCCCGGAGAGGCTTTCTTT.

This clone appeared once. The chain carries TRBV30 and TRBJ2-5; D gene uncertain. CDR3 length equals 11 residues. Trimming shortened V by 4 bases and J by 5 bases, and 8 bases separated the two germline ends. CDR1 is GTSNPN, CDR2 SVGIG, per germline (reference sequence). The CDR3 here is CAWTKSETQYF. Written as DNA, the CDR3 is TGTGCCTGGACCAAGTCTGAGACCCAGTACTTC.

CDR3 sequence reads: CSVDNPSSYNEQFF. In nucleotides, the CDR3 is TGCAGCGTTGATAACCCAAGCTCCTACAATGAGCAGTTCTTC. The rearrangement links TRBV29-1 to TRBJ2-1; D not certain. Germline V gives CDR1 SQVTM, CDR2 ANQGSEA. The germline V and J ends were trimmed by 3 bases and 0 bases, with 9 bases remaining between them. The CDR3 is 14 residues long.

V usage is TRBV4-2 and J usage is TRBJ2-1; 11 bases are shared with TRBD2. The germline V gene encodes CDR1 LGHNA and CDR2 YNFKEQ. This CDR3 is built from 14 residues. With 4 bases clipped from V and 10 bases from J, the junction kept 6 bases outside the gene matches. The CDR3 nucleotides read TGTGCCAGCAGCCCCACGACTAGCGGGGCCGAGCAGTTCTTC. As protein: CASSPTTSGAEQFF.

This clone was counted between two and nine times. In nucleotides, the CDR3 is TGTGCCTGGATCAACCCCCAGAGAAACACTGAAGCTTTCTTT. It codes for CAWINPQRNTEAFF. The chain combines TRBV30 with TRBJ1-1; D gene ambiguous. Germline V gives CDR1 GTSNPN, CDR2 SVGIG (reference sequence). With 4 bases removed from V and 2 bases from J, the gap between germline ends came to 14 bases. This CDR3 spans 14 amino acids.

The genes are TRBV7-8 and TRBJ1-3; the match to TRBD1 covers 9 bases. Germline loops: CDR1 SGHVS, CDR2 FQNEAQ. This CDR3 region has 17 residues. Trimming took 5 bases from V and 3 from J; bases not matched to a gene: 11. CDR3 residues: CASSPPGQGSLGNTIYF. DNA for the CDR3: TGTGCCAGCAGCCCCCCGGGACAGGGCTCGCTTGGAAACACCATATATTTT.

This chain uses TRBV5-1 with TRBJ1-3, with D possibly matching TRBD1 (6 bases). Trimming took off 4 bases at V and 4 bases at J, with 18 bases between the two ends. This CDR3 contains 16 residues. The germline V gene has CDR1 SGHRS and CDR2 YFSETQ. The CDR3 here is CASSRTGGGAGNTIYF. CDR3 bases: TGCGCCAGCAGCCGAACCGGAGGGGGGGCAGGAAACACCATATATTTT.

This chain links TRBV9 with TRBJ1-1; 8 bases match TRBD1. This CDR3 is 14 amino acids long. Per germline, CDR1 SGDLS and CDR2 YYNGEE. After removal of 5 bases from V and 7 bases from J, the junction contained 10 bases not matched to a gene. CDR3 bases: TGTGCCAGCAGGACAGGGGAACGGGGCGGTGAAGCTTTCTTT. It specifies CASRTGERGGEAFF.

The V and J genes are TRBV2 and TRBJ1-1; 9 bases map to TRBD1. The length of the CDR3 is 15 residues. CDR1 and CDR2 (germline): SNHLY, FYNNEI. V dropped 6 bases and J dropped 1; count of bases not matched to a gene: 6. The CDR3: CASRPLGQGNTEAFF. The CDR3 coding sequence is TGTGCCAGCAGACCTTTGGGACAGGGGAACACTGAAGCTTTCTTT.

This sequence joins TRBV2 and TRBJ1-6; D gene uncertain. The CDR3 covers 13 residues. V dropped 8 bases and J dropped 6 bases, with 11 bases sitting between them. The germline V gene has CDR1 SNHLY and CDR2 FYNNEI. The CDR3 loop reads CASSSLPNSPLHF. DNA of the CDR3: TGTGCCAGCTCCAGTCTGCCTAATTCACCCCTCCACTTT. The variable domain in full, with the rest retrieved from reference TRBV2 and TRBJ1-6, is EPEVTQTPSHQVTQMGQEVILRCVPISNHLYFYWYRQILGQKVEFLVSFYNNEISEKSEIFDDQFSVERPDGSNFTLKIRSTKLEDSAMYFCASSSLPNSPLHFGNGTRLTVT.

The chain's CDR3 is CAWTRSTNYGYTF. As DNA, the CDR3 is TGTGCCTGGACAAGATCAACTAACTATGGCTACACCTTC. The chain couples TRBV30 to TRBJ1-2; the D is unclear. Germline V lookup: CDR1 GTSNPN, CDR2 SVGIG (reference sequence). The V gene lost 4 bases and the J gene lost 0 bases, with 9 bases spanning the gap. The CDR3 sequence is 13 residues long.

The chain carries TRBV6-5 and TRBJ2-2; D is undetermined. The CDR3 has 13 amino acids. Trimming stripped 6 bases from V and 2 bases from J, with 7 bases between. In germline, CDR1 is MNHEY, CDR2 SVGAGI. In nucleotides, the CDR3 is TGTGCCAGCAGACACAGCAACACCGGGGAGCTGTTTTTT. This sequence encodes CASRHSNTGELFF.

The CDR3 protein is CAWDLTTGNTEAFF. In DNA form, the CDR3 reads TGTGCCTGGGACCTGACGACAGGTAACACTGAAGCTTTCTTT. This chain links TRBV30 with TRBJ1-1; possible D gene TRBD1, 6 bases. The ends were cut back, 5 bases at V and 2 bases at J, with 15 bases in the middle. Per the germline V gene, CDR1 is GTSNPN and CDR2 is SVGIG (reference sequence). The CDR3 spans 14 residues. Supplemented by reference TRBV30 and TRBJ1-1, the full variable domain reads SQTIHQWPATLVQPVGSPLSLECTVEGTSNPNLYWYRQAAGRGLQLLFYSVGIGQISSEVPQNLSASRPQDRQFILSSKKLLLSDSGFYLCAWDLTTGNTEAFFGQGTRLTVV.

The V and J genes are TRBV5-6 and TRBJ2-2; no definite D call. There are 12 residues in the CDR3. Trimming left V 2 bases short and J 8 bases short, with 7 bases between. Germline loops: CDR1 SGHDT, CDR2 YYEEEE. This chain's CDR3 is CASSFYTGELFF. The CDR3 DNA is TGTGCCAGCAGCTTTTATACGGGGGAGCTGTTTTTT.

V and J are TRBV5-1 and TRBJ1-2; D unresolved. Germline V gene data show CDR1 as SGHRS and CDR2 as YFSETQ. V lost 2 bases to trimming and J lost 4 bases, with 15 bases between them. This CDR3 contains 15 residues. This CDR3 reads CASSLSQGMGYGYTF. The CDR3 nucleotides are TGCGCCAGCAGCTTAAGCCAAGGGATGGGCTATGGCTACACCTTC.

The chain has TRBV19 and TRBJ1-1; D might be TRBD1 (6 bases). This CDR3 is built from 13 residues. Germline lookup yields CDR1 LNHDA and CDR2 SQIVND (reference sequence). V lost 9 bases and J lost 4, with 15 bases in between. The CDR3, as DNA: TGTGCCAGCAACAGGGAAGGGGGCACTGAAGCTTTCTTT. It yields the protein CASNREGGTEAFF.

This sequence joins TRBV19 and TRBJ1-1, with 8 bases fitting TRBD1. V dropped 5 bases and J dropped 9; count of bases not matched to a gene: 11. The CDR3 sequence is 14 residues long. CDR1 and CDR2 (germline): LNHDA, SQIVND (reference sequence). CDR3 DNA sequence: TGTGCCAGTAGTCACGGACAGGGCGGGGAAAAAGCTTTCTTT. Translation: CASSHGQGGEKAFF.

This sequence joins TRBV5-6 and TRBJ2-7; D may be TRBD1 or TRBD2 (5 bases each). V lost 4 bases to trimming and J lost 0 bases, with 17 bases between them. Germline loops: CDR1 SGHDT, CDR2 YYEEEE. CDR3 length: 16 amino acids. CDR3 loop: CASSPDGGGSSYEQYF. CDR3 bases: TGTGCCAGCAGCCCCGACGGTGGGGGAAGCTCCTACGAGCAGTACTTC.

This chain uses TRBV19 with TRBJ2-2, with a possible D match to TRBD1 (5 bases). The germline V and J ends were trimmed by 7 bases and 0 bases, with 9 bases remaining between them. The CDR3 has 14 residues. Germline CDR1 LNHDA, CDR2 SQIVND (reference sequence). The DNA for the CDR3 is TGTGCCAGTAATCCAGGGACGAACACCGGGGAGCTGTTTTTT. Its protein is CASNPGTNTGELFF.

This clone was counted once. DNA for the CDR3: TGTGCCTGCAATTTTGGCCGCCAAGAGACCCAGTACTTC. As protein: CACNFGRQETQYF. This chain uses TRBV30 with TRBJ2-5; the D is unclear. The V end was cut by 6 bases, the J end by 1 base, with 12 bases between. From germline, CDR1 is GTSNPN and CDR2 SVGIG (reference sequence). CDR3 size: 13 residues.

The rearrangement joins TRBV5-4 to TRBJ1-2; D is ambiguous. Germline V gives CDR1 SGHNT, CDR2 YYREEE (reference sequence). CDR3 size: 14 residues. Trimming took off 7 bases at V and 4 bases at J, with 17 bases between the two ends. In DNA form, the CDR3 reads TGTGCCAGCGGGAAGTCCTCCGGATTCTATGGCTACACCTTC. Protein sequence: CASGKSSGFYGYTF.